A single sample gave rise to the 3 T cell receptor beta chains below, sequenced in a study of cytomegalovirus exposure and HLA in healthy donors. TCRdb's table, derived via immunoSEQ multiplex PCR, lists solely in-frame clones and lacks some. The sample contains tens of thousands of clones, more than 85% of which appear only once. The specimen sequenced was PBMCs. Receptors originate from a woman aged 18-30 years in good health and CMV-seronegative.

The chain is built from TRBV6-4 and TRBJ2-3; possibly TRBD2 for D (5 bases). Germline assignment: CDR1 MRHNA and CDR2 SNTAGT. The germline V and J ends were trimmed by 0 bases and 2 bases, with 9 bases remaining between them. The CDR3 runs to 15 residues. CDR3 region: CASSDSAGTTDTQYF. DNA for the CDR3: TGTGCCAGCAGTGACTCTGCGGGTACCACAGATACGCAGTATTTT.

CDR3 residues: CASSYSIASQETQYF. The CDR3 DNA sequence: TGTGCCAGCAGTTACTCGATTGCCAGTCAAGAGACCCAGTACTTC. The chain combines TRBV6-5 with TRBJ2-5; no reliable D call. Germline loops: CDR1 MNHEY, CDR2 SVGAGI. The germline V and J ends were trimmed by 0 bases and 2 bases, with 10 bases remaining between them. The CDR3 is 15 amino acids.

V is TRBV15 and J is TRBJ1-5; 9 bases line up with TRBD1. This CDR3 contains 16 residues. Germline-derived CDR1 and CDR2 are LNHNV and YYDKDF (reference sequence). V shed 3 bases, J shed 11 bases, and the junction held 14 bases outside the gene matches. Written as DNA, the CDR3 is TGTGCCACCAGCAGCCCACCCGGGACAGGGTCAGAGGCCCAGCATTTT. It codes for CATSSPPGTGSEAQHF.